What follows are 27 T cell receptor beta chains derived from one specimen sequenced in a study of T cell repertoires in cytomegalovirus infection. TCRdb re-analysed the reads in MiXCR, keeping a single row per CDR3 protein. The sample lists approximately 260,000 distinct CDR3 sequences, 22% occurring once. Their target antigens are unknown. Sequenced here: cultured PBMCs, sampled from culture after CMV antigen stimulation. These receptors all stem from a human donor in good health (CMV status not recorded). Some clones in this sample may be carry-over from other donors' samples.

The J gene is TRBJ2-7, the V gene TRBV6-2 or TRBV6-3, with D perhaps assigned TRBD1 or TRBD2 (5 bases each). The germline V gene encodes CDR1 MNHEY and CDR2 SVGEGT. This CDR3 has 15 amino acids. Trimming removed 5 bases at V and 0 bases at J, with 14 bases between. The CDR3 nucleotides read TGTGCCAGCAGTCTAGAGGGGAATCCCTCCTACGAGCAGTACGTC. This gives the protein CASSLEGNPSYEQYV.

The table lists this clonotype with a few counts. The chain couples TRBV6-6 to TRBJ2-2, with D unclear. V was cut by 8 bases and J by 0 bases, with 10 bases left in between. CDR1 is MNHNY, CDR2 SVGAGI, per germline (reference sequence). The CDR3 loop spans 14 amino acids. The DNA for the CDR3 is TGTGCCAGCCATCCCGTGCCGAACACCGGGGAGCTGTTTTTT. Its protein product is CASHPVPNTGELFF.

J is TRBJ1-3 and V is TRBV12-5; D is unclear. Germline values: CDR1 LGHNT, CDR2 FRNRAP. The length of the CDR3 is 13 residues. V was pared by 6 bases and J by 0 bases, with 6 bases between. CDR3 in amino acids: CASGADSGNTIYF. As DNA, the CDR3 is TGTGCTAGTGGGGCTGACTCTGGAAACACCATATATTTT.

This clonotype was counted ten times or more. The V and J genes are TRBV12-3 or TRBV12-4 and TRBJ2-3, with 10 bases that match TRBD2. This CDR3 is 17 amino acids long. J gave up 2 bases and V 5 bases, and 10 bases lay outside the gene matches. In DNA, the CDR3 is TGTGCCAGCAGTCCGCTGACTAGCGGGCTTATCACAGATACGCAGTATTTT. It encodes CASSPLTSGLITDTQYF.

The chain recombines TRBV20-1 with TRBJ2-5, with a possible D match to TRBD2 (6 bases). In germline, CDR1 is DFQATT, CDR2 SNEGSKA (reference sequence). V lost 5 bases and J lost 5, with 12 bases in between. The CDR3 loop spans 12 amino acids. CDR3: CSAGGRGETQYF. In nucleotides, the CDR3 is TGCAGTGCTGGCGGCCGGGGGGAGACCCAGTACTTC.

There are many counts of this clonotype. The chain has TRBV7-2 and TRBJ2-3, with TRBD2 as a possible D gene (6 bases). Germline assignment: CDR1 SGHTA and CDR2 FQGNSA. Trimming took off 4 bases at V and 4 bases at J, with 15 bases between the two ends. This CDR3 spans 15 amino acids. In nucleotides, the CDR3 is TGTGCCAGCAGCTCGCCGCGAGGAGGGCCAGATACGCAGTATTTT. Amino acids: CASSSPRGGPDTQYF.

The rearrangement links TRBV4-3 to TRBJ1-2; tentatively, D is TRBD1 (6 bases). This CDR3 is built from 17 residues. Germline assignment: CDR1 LGHNA and CDR2 YSLEER. With 3 bases removed from V and 5 bases from J, the gap between germline ends came to 22 bases. This CDR3 reads CASSQDRDLLTRYGYTF. CDR3 sequence (DNA): TGCGCCAGCAGCCAGGACAGAGACCTATTAACTAGGTATGGCTACACCTTC.

This clonotype was recorded a few times. The chain employs TRBV6-8 and TRBJ2-6; D perhaps matches TRBD2 (7 bases). Trimming stripped 7 bases from V and 2 bases from J, with 18 bases between. Germline CDR1 MNHGY, CDR2 SAAAGT. The CDR3 is 17 residues long. The chain's CDR3 is CASTSFAGAAGANVLTF. The CDR3 DNA sequence: TGTGCCAGCACCAGCTTTGCGGGGGCGGCTGGGGCCAACGTCCTGACTTTC.

This clonotype showed up just a few times. The chain recombines TRBV4-2 with TRBJ1-1; TRBD1 might be the D (6 bases). Deletions cut 1 base from V and 6 bases from J, with 18 bases between. CDR1 and CDR2 from the germline V gene are LGHNA and YNFKEQ. The CDR3 length is 16 residues. Here the CDR3 DNA reads TGTGCCAGCAGCCAAGGCGGGCTCACGGGGGCCGCTGAAGCTTTCTTT. Translated: CASSQGGLTGAAEAFF.

The sample holds many counts of this clonotype. The CDR3 here is CASSHSGTSGRPSYEQYF. CDR3 sequence (DNA): TGTGCCAGCAGCCATAGTGGGACTAGCGGGAGGCCGTCCTACGAGCAGTACTTC. The chain has TRBV7-2 and TRBJ2-7, with 15 bases aligning to TRBD2. This CDR3 has 18 amino acids. The trim removed 5 bases at V and 1 base at J, leaving 9 bases unmatched. The germline CDR1 and CDR2 sequences are SGHTA and FQGNSA.

The rearrangement links TRBV5-5 to TRBJ2-5, with D perhaps given as TRBD1 or TRBD2 (5 bases each). V shed 4 bases and J shed 5 bases, with 24 bases lying between them. This CDR3 contains 17 residues. From germline, CDR1 is SGHKS and CDR2 YYEKEE (reference sequence). The CDR3 nucleotides are TGTGCCAGCAGCCCCGGGACGAGAGGGGTCCTCCCTGAGACCCAGTACTTC. It specifies CASSPGTRGVLPETQYF.

Ten or more counts support this clonotype. The chain combines TRBV7-8 with TRBJ1-1; TRBD1 is a possible D gene (6 bases). CDR3 length: 14 residues. The germline CDR1 and CDR2 sequences are SGHVS and FQNEAQ. The V end was cut by 5 bases, the J end by 5 bases, with 15 bases between. The CDR3 bases are TGTGCCAGCAGCGTACAGGGCGGGGGGACTGAAGCTTTCTTT. Its protein product is CASSVQGGGTEAFF.

The table lists this clonotype with many counts. The V and J genes are TRBV7-2 and TRBJ1-6, with D perhaps matching TRBD1 (6 bases). Germline CDR1 and CDR2: SGHTA and FQGNSA. The V end lost 3 bases, the J end lost 10 bases, and 16 bases lay between the germline ends. The CDR3 is 15 amino acids. The CDR3 nucleotides read TGTGCCAGCAGCTTTTCCGCAGGGGAGGGATCACCCCTCCACTTT. Amino acids: CASSFSAGEGSPLHF.

The chain has TRBV19 and TRBJ1-1; no clear D. Germline V gene data show CDR1 as LNHDA and CDR2 as SQIVND (reference sequence). Trimming left V 6 bases short and J 6 bases short, with 20 bases between. CDR3 length: 15 amino acids. CDR3 nucleotide sequence: TGTGCCAGTAGCCCAACTACAATCTCTAGCCCTGAAGCTTTCTTT. As protein: CASSPTTISSPEAFF.

The sample holds many counts of this clonotype. The chain employs TRBV7-2 and TRBJ1-3; unclear D gene. From germline, CDR1 is SGHTA and CDR2 FQGNSA. V lost 2 bases and J lost 0, with 8 bases in between. This CDR3 region has 15 residues. CDR3 nucleotide sequence: TGTGCCAGCAGCTTAAATGCAGCCTCTGGAAACACCATATATTTT. Its translation: CASSLNAASGNTIYF.

This clonotype came up many times. The rearrangement uses TRBV7-8 and TRBJ2-3; a possible D gene is TRBD1 (5 bases). Trimming left V 1 base short and J 3 bases short, with 11 bases between. The length of the CDR3 is 15 residues. Germline V gene sequence: CDR1 SGHVS, CDR2 FQNEAQ. The CDR3 loop reads CASSLEAPGTDTQYF. The CDR3, as DNA: TGTGCCAGCAGCTTAGAAGCCCCAGGGACAGATACGCAGTATTTT.

This clonotype was picked up many times. J is TRBJ1-2 and V is TRBV4-3; 7 bases are shared with TRBD1. The V segment lost 0 bases and the J segment 3 bases; nucleotides outside the gene matches: 10. The CDR3 consists of 17 residues. Germline CDR1 reads LGHNA; CDR2 reads YSLEER. The CDR3 protein is CASSQDLGGDSDYGYTF. The CDR3, as DNA: TGCGCCAGCAGCCAAGATTTAGGGGGCGATTCCGACTATGGCTACACCTTC.

This clonotype was counted ten times or more. The rearrangement uses TRBV7-2 and TRBJ2-1, with D tentatively TRBD1 (5 bases). Trimming shortened V by 0 bases and J by 7 bases, and 16 bases separated the two germline ends. Germline CDR1 and CDR2: SGHTA and FQGNSA. The CDR3 runs to 16 residues. The CDR3 loop reads CASSLAPSAGRNEQFF. The DNA for the CDR3 is TGTGCCAGCAGCTTAGCGCCTAGTGCAGGGCGGAATGAGCAGTTCTTC.

This clonotype was picked up many times. The J gene is TRBJ2-1, the V gene TRBV7-9, with D possibly matching TRBD2 (5 bases). Germline V CDR1 and CDR2: SEHNR, FQNEAQ (reference sequence). The length of the CDR3 is 15 residues. V was shortened by 0 bases and J by 9 bases, with 15 bases between the two germline ends. The CDR3 DNA follows: TGTGCCAGCAGCTTAGCGAGGGCTAGCAGCGGTGAGCAGTTCTTC. This sequence encodes CASSLARASSGEQFF.

This clonotype was detected ten times or more. The chain employs TRBV4-1 and TRBJ1-1; D call uncertain. Trimming removed 3 bases at V and 3 bases at J, with 14 bases between. The germline gives CDR1 MGHRA, CDR2 YSYEKL. CDR3 length: 15 amino acids. The CDR3 coding sequence is TGCGCCAGCAGCCATATGTACGGGGAGGACACTGAAGCTTTCTTT. Protein: CASSHMYGEDTEAFF.

This clonotype was picked up many times. The chain recombines TRBV7-2 with TRBJ2-1, with TRBD2 identical over 12 bases. Per germline, CDR1 SGHTA and CDR2 FQGNSA. V lost 6 bases and J lost 4; bases outside the gene matches: 10. The CDR3 consists of 17 residues. The CDR3 is CASRLAGGPFGYNEQFF. CDR3 nucleotides: TGTGCCAGCAGGCTAGCGGGAGGGCCATTTGGGTACAATGAGCAGTTCTTC.

The chain employs TRBV19 and TRBJ1-4; maybe TRBD1 (6 bases). Trimming cost V 3 bases and J 3 bases, with 8 bases left between them. The CDR3 has 14 residues. The germline gives CDR1 LNHDA, CDR2 SQIVND (reference sequence). The CDR3 bases are TGTGCCAGTAGTATCAGGGGAGCTAATGAAAAACTGTTTTTT. As protein: CASSIRGANEKLFF.

This clonotype was seen a handful of times. The CDR3 here is CASSARGTALLGANVLTF. In nucleotides, the CDR3 is TGTGCCAGCAGCGCGAGAGGCACCGCCCTCCTGGGGGCCAACGTCCTGACTTTC. V gene TRBV9 combines with J gene TRBJ2-6; D uncertain. Trimming cost V 3 bases and J 4 bases, with 20 bases left between them. Germline V gene lookup returns CDR1 SGDLS and CDR2 YYNGEE. CDR3 length equals 18 residues.

A few counts support this clonotype. The chain links TRBV12-3 or TRBV12-4 to TRBJ2-1; D is perhaps TRBD2 (6 bases). V was shortened by 3 bases and J by 8 bases, with 26 bases between the two germline ends. The CDR3 has 18 amino acids. Here the CDR3 reads CASSLGRVADPFWDEQFF. For the CDR3, the DNA is TGTGCCAGCAGTTTGGGAAGAGTAGCGGACCCTTTCTGGGATGAGCAGTTCTTC.

This clonotype was found once. The chain links TRBV2 to TRBJ1-4; 8 bases align to TRBD1. The CDR3 is made up of 15 amino acids. CDR1 and CDR2 (germline): SNHLY, FYNNEI. Trimming removed 6 bases from V and 7 bases from J; junction bases left unmatched: 10. The CDR3 loop reads CASSEPGGKSEKLFF. The CDR3 nucleotides read TGTGCCAGCAGCGAACCAGGGGGCAAGAGTGAAAAACTGTTTTTT.

In its sample, this clonotype was seen many times. This chain links TRBV7-2 with TRBJ2-5; D is unresolved. Trimming removed 5 bases from V and 5 bases from J, with 9 bases in between. The CDR3 is made up of 12 amino acids. Germline V gives CDR1 SGHTA, CDR2 FQGNSA. CDR3 sequence reads: CASSQARETQYF. For the CDR3, the DNA is TGTGCCAGCAGCCAGGCGCGGGAGACCCAGTACTTC.

There are many counts of this clonotype. The chain recombines TRBV7-3 with TRBJ2-2; 14 bases line up with TRBD2. CDR1 is SGHTA, CDR2 FQGTGA, per germline. The V and J ends lost 5 bases and 4 bases, in that order; junction bases with no gene match: 6. This CDR3 is 17 amino acids long. CDR3 in amino acids: CASSPTSGRAGTGELFF. DNA of the CDR3: TGTGCCAGCAGCCCGACTAGCGGGAGGGCCGGCACCGGGGAGCTGTTTTTT.